The text below deals with one TCR beta chain. Its specificity is unknown. The data belong to a study of CXCR3-negative and CXCR3-positive naive CD8 T cells. General observations from the study: More hydrophobic TRB CDR3s occurred in CXCR3-positive than in CXCR3-negative naive cells. It was found that naive subsets had comparable surface CD5, and TCR strength was inferred from TRB CDR3 properties.

Phenotypically, naive CD8+ T cells corresponded to CD45RO-CCR7+CD27+CD95-. TRB cDNA was prepared as libraries by UMI-labeled 5' RACE. TCRdb reprocessed the 5' RACE reads and stores each CDR3 protein as one record, lacking DNA. In all, the sample yields about 150,000 distinct CDR3 sequences. Sequenced: naive CXCR3+ CD8+ T cells from blood. Documented subset: CD45RO-CCR7+CD27+CD95- naive CD8+ T cells expressing CXCR3 (TNR3+). The TCR was taken from a human donor in good health. Some clones in this sample may be carry-over from other donors' samples.

CDR3 region: CASSQDRAPNGQFF. J is TRBJ2-1 and V is TRBV4-1. Germline lookup yields CDR1 MGHRA and CDR2 YSYEKL. This CDR3 has 14 amino acids.